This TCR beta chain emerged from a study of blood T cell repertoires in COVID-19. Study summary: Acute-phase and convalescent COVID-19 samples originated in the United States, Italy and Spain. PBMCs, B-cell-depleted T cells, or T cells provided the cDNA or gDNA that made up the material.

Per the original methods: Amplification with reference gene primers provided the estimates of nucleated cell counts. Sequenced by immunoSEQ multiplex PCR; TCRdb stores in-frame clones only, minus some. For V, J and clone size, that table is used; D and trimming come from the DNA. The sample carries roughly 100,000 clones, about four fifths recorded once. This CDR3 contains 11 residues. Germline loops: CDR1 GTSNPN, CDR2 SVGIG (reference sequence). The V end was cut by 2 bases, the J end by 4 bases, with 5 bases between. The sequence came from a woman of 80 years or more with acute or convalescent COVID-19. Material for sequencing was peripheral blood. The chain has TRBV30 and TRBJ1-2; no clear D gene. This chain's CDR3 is CAWSPVYGYTF. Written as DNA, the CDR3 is TGTGCCTGGAGTCCCGTCTATGGCTACACCTTC.